The following is a T cell receptor beta chain sequence with its context. Its target is not known. The time point was: week 5, during vaccination. Doses comprised 300 ug of mutant IDH1 20-mer peptide each, plus topical imiquimod. Clones were sequenced by immunoSEQ multiplex PCR, and TCRdb holds only the in-frame ones, with some missing. The table includes tens of thousands of clones, 91% detected once. Trimming left V 10 bases short and J 6 bases short, with 10 bases between. CDR1 and CDR2 (germline): ENHRY, SYGVKD. CDR3 length: 11 residues. This sample was taken from a study of a mutant IDH1 vaccine in newly diagnosed glioma. Study details: Patients received vaccination from 4-6 weeks after radiotherapy alone, or with temozolomide cycles. Sex among treated patients split about 62% male, around 38% female; mean age was about 43 years.

The TCR comes from a woman aged 45-60 years with glioma. Sequences were derived from PBMCs, sampled from a glioma patient whose treatment included an IDH1 peptide vaccine. This sequence joins TRBV10-3 and TRBJ2-1, with D hard to call. The CDR3 DNA reads TGTGCCACCGCGGACGGCAATGAGCAGTTCTTC. This codes for CATADGNEQFF.